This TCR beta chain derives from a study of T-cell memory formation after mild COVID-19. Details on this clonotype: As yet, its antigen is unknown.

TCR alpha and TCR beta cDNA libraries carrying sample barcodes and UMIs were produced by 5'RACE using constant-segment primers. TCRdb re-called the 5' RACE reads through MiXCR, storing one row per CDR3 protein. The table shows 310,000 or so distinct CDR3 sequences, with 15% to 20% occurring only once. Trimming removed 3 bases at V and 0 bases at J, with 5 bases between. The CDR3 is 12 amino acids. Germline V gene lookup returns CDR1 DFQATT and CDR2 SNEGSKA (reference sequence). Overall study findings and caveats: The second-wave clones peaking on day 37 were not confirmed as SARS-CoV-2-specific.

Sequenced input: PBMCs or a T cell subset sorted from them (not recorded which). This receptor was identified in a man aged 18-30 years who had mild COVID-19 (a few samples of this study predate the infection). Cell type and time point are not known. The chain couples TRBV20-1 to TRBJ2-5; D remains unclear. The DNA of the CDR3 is TGCAGTGCTAGCCCGTACCAAGAGACCCAGTACTTC. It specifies CSASPYQETQYF.